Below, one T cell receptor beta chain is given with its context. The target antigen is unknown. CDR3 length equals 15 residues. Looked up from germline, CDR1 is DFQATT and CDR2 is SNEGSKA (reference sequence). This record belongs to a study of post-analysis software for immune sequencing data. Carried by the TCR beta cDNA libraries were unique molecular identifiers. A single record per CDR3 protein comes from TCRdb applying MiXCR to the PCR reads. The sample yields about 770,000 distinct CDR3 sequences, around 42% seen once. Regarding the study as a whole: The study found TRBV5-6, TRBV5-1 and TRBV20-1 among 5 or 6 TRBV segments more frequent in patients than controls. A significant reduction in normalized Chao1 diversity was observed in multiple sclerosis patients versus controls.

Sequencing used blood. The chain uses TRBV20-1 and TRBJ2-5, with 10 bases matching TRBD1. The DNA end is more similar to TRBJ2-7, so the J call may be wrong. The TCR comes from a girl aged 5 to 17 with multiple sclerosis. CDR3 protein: CSLLLAGQGFDEQYF. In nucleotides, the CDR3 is TGCAGTCTACTTTTAGCGGGACAGGGGTTCGACGAGCAGTACTTC.